This record looks at one T cell receptor (beta chain) sequence and its context. The antigen this receptor binds is unknown. The sample holds no much larger clone one base away, and base qualities are not on file. The receptor library was made with 5' RACE. Instrument used: Illumina HiSeq 2500. A second PCR of about 6 to 12 cycles was performed with a sample-barcoded 5' primer and a J-beta primer mix. A template-switch 5' adaptor carrying 12 random nucleotides introduced a unique molecular identifier onto each TCR beta cDNA molecule. Each sample yielded at least 2.5 million CDR3-containing paired-end reads. First-strand cDNA synthesis was performed from all RNA using the Mint cDNA synthesis kit, with priming by a TRBC-specific oligonucleotide. Following uracil-DNA glycosylase treatment, all cDNA underwent a first 18-cycle PCR with the universal primers M1SS and BC2_uni_R. The study's processing was this. For normalization, 1 million high-quality reads were randomly selected from each sample, with every read carrying a distinct molecular identifier. Reads with shared molecular identifiers were discarded instead of being binned into consensus sequences. MiTCR, with a Q25 quality threshold and the strictest error-elimination algorithm, was used for CDR3 identification, clonotype clustering and error correction. A nonparametric unseen species model with Euler transformation was used to estimate lower-bound total TCR beta diversity. Clones were called with MiXCR by TCRdb after fastp trimmed the public reads at Q25, and only in-frame beta chains were retained. Rows merge per CDR3 protein into single entries with the most common DNA and genes. The V and J calls were determined by TCRdb, not by the authors. Present in this sample are about 1,500,000 distinct CDR3 sequences, about 40% of which were seen just once. Roughly 7.9% of the sample belongs to the ten largest clones.

Reading from cysteine to phenylalanine, the CDR3 counts 12 amino acids. Here the CDR3 DNA is all that survives: 36 bases in frame from base 1. Unmatched junction bases come to 12, with V trimmed by 6 bases and J by 11 bases. Per the germline V gene (reference sequence), DFQATT is the CDR1 and SNEGSKA is the CDR2. The donors were 40 or so Caucasian individuals from Russia, aged roughly 6 to 100 years, who were systemically healthy. Around 10 milliliters of peripheral blood were drawn from each donor into EDTA-treated Vacutainer tubes. Ficoll-Paque density-gradient centrifugation was used to isolate PBMCs, with at least 6 million obtained per sample. Trizol reagent was used to extract total RNA from PBMCs, with at least 6 micrograms per sample. Naive CD45RAhigh/CD27high T cell percentages were measured by flow cytometry on a PBMC aliquot from every donor. This sample stems from a study of blood T cells in healthy people across ages (dated by TCRdb to 2014 to 2015). Regarding the complete study: In model experiments, template switching captured about one uniquely barcoded TCR beta cDNA molecule for every two T cells. To track age-related changes in TCR beta repertoire diversity, the study relied on deep sequencing normalized with unique cDNA molecular identifiers. The donors were split into four age groups: young (average about 15 years), middle-aged (39), aged (around 67) and long-lived (about 74). To avoid experimental bias, donors of different ages were distributed randomly across sequencing lanes. Using the same blood draw, the study looked at two additional independent replicas of 1 million unique cDNA reads for two donors, one aged 18 to 30 and the other aged 80 or older. Summary of the overall study and its limitations: Estimates of total diversity based on one million sequenced T cells were considered lower bounds and underestimates. Donor CMV infection status was unknown, potentially confounding age-related changes in expanded clonotypes. Observed TCR beta diversity per million T cells fell roughly linearly with age, and a significant reduction was already apparent by age roughly 40. Compared with the aged group, the long-lived group had more naive CD4+ T cells, fewer expanded clones and increased TCR diversity, a pattern suggesting age selection. The percentage of naive T cells measured by flow cytometry correlated strongly with observed TCR beta diversity. Since profiling was done on bulk unsorted PBMCs, naive and antigen-experienced compartments could not be conclusively compared.

Recombination connected TRBV20-1 to TRBJ2-5, with TRBD1 identical over 7 junction bases. This receptor was obtained from a woman aged 18-29 years in good health. The material sequenced was blood. In nucleotides, the sequence is TGCAGTGCAGACCGCCAGGGGGTAAAGCAGTACTTC. It is translated as CSADRQGVKQYF.